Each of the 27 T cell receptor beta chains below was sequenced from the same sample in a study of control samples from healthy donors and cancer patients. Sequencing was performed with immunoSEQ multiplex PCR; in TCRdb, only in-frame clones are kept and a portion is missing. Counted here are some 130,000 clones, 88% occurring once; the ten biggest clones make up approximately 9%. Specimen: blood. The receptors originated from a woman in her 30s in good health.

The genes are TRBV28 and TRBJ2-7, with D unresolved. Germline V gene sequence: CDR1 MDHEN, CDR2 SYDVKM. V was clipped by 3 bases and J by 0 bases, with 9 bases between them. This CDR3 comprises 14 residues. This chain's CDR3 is CASSFGYSSYEQYF. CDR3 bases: TGTGCCAGCAGTTTCGGTTACAGCTCCTACGAGCAGTACTTC.

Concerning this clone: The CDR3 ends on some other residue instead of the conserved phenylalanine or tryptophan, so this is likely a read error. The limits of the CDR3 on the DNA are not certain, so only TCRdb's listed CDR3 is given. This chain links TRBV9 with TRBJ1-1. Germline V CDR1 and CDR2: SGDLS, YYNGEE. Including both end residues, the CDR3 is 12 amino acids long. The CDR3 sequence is CASSVDTGTLAV.

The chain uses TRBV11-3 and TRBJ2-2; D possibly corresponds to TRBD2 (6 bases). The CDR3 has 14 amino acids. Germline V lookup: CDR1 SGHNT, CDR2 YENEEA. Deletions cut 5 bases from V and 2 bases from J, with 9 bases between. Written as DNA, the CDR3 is TGTGCCAGCAGCCCGCGGGACAACACCGGGGAGCTGTTTTTT. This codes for CASSPRDNTGELFF.

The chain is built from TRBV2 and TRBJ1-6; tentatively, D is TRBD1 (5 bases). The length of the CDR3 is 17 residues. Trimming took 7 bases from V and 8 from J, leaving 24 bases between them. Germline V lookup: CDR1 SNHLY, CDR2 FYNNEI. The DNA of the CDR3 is TGTGCCAGCAACCCACTTGGACATTCGCTTATTGATTCACCCCTCCACTTT. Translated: CASNPLGHSLIDSPLHF.

The chain's CDR3 is CAWSVSLISYEQYF. The CDR3 coding sequence is TGTGCCTGGAGTGTATCGCTGATCTCCTACGAGCAGTACTTC. The gene calls are TRBV30 and TRBJ2-7; D is unclear. Per the germline V gene, CDR1 is GTSNPN and CDR2 is SVGIG (reference sequence). V gave up 0 bases and J gave up 0 bases, with 9 bases separating them. The CDR3 length is 14 residues.

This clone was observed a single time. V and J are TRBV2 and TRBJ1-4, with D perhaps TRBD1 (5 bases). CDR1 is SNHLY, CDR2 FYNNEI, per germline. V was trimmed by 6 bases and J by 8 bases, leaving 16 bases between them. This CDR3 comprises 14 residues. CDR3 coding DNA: TGTGCCAGCAGGTCGACAGCGAGGGGCGAAAAACTGTTTTTT. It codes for CASRSTARGEKLFF. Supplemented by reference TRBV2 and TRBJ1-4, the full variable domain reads EPEVTQTPSHQVTQMGQEVILRCVPISNHLYFYWYRQILGQKVEFLVSFYNNEISEKSEIFDDQFSVERPDGSNFTLKIRSTKLEDSAMYFCASRSTARGEKLFFGSGTQLSVL.

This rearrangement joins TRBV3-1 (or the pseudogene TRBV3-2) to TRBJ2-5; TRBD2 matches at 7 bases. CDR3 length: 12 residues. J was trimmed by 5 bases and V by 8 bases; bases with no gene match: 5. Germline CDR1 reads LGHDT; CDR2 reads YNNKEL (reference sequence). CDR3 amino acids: CASGRAGETQYF. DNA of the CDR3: TGTGCCAGCGGTCGAGCGGGGGAGACCCAGTACTTC.

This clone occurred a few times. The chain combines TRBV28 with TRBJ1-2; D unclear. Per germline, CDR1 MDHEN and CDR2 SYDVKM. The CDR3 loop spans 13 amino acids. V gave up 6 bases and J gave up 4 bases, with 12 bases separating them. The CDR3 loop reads CASSPWGTYGYTF. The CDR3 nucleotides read TGTGCCAGCAGCCCGTGGGGTACCTATGGCTACACCTTC.

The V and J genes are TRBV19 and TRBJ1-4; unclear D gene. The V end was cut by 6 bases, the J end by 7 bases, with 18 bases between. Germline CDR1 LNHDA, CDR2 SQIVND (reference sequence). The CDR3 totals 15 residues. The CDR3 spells CASSRDGRESEKLFF. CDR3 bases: TGTGCCAGTAGCCGAGACGGCCGGGAGAGTGAAAAACTGTTTTTT.

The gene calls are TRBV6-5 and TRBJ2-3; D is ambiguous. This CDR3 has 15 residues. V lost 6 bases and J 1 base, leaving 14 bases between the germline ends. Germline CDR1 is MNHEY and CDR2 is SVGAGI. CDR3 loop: CASSPVALGTDTQYF. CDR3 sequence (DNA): TGTGCCAGCAGCCCAGTAGCTCTAGGCACAGATACGCAGTATTTT.

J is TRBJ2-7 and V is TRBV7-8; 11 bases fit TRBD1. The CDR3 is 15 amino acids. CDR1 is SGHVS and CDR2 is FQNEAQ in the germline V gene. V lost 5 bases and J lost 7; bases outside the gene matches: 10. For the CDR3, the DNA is TGTGCCAGCAGCCCGGACAGGGGGCCCTCTGAGGAGCAGTACTTC. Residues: CASSPDRGPSEEQYF. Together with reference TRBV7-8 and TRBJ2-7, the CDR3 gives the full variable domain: GAGVSQSPRYKVAKRGQDVALRCDPISGHVSLFWYQQALGQGPEFLTYFQNEAQLDKSGLPSDRFFAERPEGSVSTLKIQRTQQEDSAVYLCASSPDRGPSEEQYFGPGTRLTVT.

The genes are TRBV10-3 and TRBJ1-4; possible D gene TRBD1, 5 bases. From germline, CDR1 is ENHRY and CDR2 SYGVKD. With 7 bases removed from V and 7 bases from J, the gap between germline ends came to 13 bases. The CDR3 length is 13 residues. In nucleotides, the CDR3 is TGTGCCATCACCGCAGGGCAGGGTGAAAAACTGTTTTTT. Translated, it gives CAITAGQGEKLFF.

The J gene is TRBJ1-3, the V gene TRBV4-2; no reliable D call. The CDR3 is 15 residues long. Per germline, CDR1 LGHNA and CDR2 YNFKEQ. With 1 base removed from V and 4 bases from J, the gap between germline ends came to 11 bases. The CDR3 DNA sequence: TGTGCCAGCAGCCAAGGATGGGAGGACGGAAACACCATATATTTT. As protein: CASSQGWEDGNTIYF.

CDR3 residues: CASSRLGTGIGEQYF. The CDR3, as DNA: TGTGCCAGTAGTAGGTTAGGGACAGGGATCGGCGAGCAGTACTTC. V usage is TRBV19 and J usage is TRBJ2-7, with 9 positions matching TRBD1. CDR1 is LNHDA, CDR2 SQIVND, per germline (reference sequence). Trimming took 4 bases from V and 6 from J; bases not matched to a gene: 10. The CDR3 runs to 15 residues.

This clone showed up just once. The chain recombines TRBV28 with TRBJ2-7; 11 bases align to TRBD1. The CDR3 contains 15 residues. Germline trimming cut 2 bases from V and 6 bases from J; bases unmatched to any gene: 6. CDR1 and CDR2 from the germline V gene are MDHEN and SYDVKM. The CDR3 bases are TGTGCCAGCAGTTTAGGCGGGACAGGGGGGCGCGAGCAGTACTTC. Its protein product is CASSLGGTGGREQYF.

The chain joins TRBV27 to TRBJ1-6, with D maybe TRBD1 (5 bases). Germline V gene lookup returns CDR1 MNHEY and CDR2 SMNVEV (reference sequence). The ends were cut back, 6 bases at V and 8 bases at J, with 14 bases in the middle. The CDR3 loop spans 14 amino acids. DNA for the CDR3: TGTGCCAGCAGCCCGGTAGGGGCCGATTCACCCCTCCACTTT. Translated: CASSPVGADSPLHF.

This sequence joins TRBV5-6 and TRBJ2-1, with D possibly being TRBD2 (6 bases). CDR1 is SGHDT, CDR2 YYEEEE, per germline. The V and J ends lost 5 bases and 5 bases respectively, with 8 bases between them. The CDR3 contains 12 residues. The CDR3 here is CASRGRHNEQFF. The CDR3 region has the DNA TGTGCCAGCAGGGGGAGGCACAATGAGCAGTTCTTC. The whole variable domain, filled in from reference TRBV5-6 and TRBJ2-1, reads DAGVTQSPTHLIKTRGQQVTLRCSPKSGHDTVSWYQQALGQGPQFIFQYYEEEERQRGNFPDRFSGHQFPNYSSELNVNALLLGDSALYLCASRGRHNEQFFGPGTRLTVL.

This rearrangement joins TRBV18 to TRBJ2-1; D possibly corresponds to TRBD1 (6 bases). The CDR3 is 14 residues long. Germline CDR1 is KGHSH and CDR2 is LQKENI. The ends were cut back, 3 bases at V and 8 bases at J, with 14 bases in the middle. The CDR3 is CASSPYNRDHEQFF. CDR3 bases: TGTGCCAGCTCACCGTATAACAGGGACCATGAGCAGTTCTTC. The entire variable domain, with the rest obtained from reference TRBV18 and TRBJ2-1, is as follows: NAGVMQNPRHLVRRRGQEARLRCSPMKGHSHVYWYRQLPEEGLKFMVYLQKENIIDESGMPKERFSAEFPKEGPSILRIQQVVRGDSAAYFCASSPYNRDHEQFFGPGTRLTVL.

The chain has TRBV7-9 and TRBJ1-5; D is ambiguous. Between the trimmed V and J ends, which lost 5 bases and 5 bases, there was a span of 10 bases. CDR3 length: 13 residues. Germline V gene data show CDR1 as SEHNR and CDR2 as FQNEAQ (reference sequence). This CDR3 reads CASSRATDQPQHF. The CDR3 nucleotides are TGTGCCAGCAGCCGAGCGACGGATCAGCCCCAGCATTTT. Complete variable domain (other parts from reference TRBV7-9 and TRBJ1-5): DTGVSQNPRHKITKRGQNVTFRCDPISEHNRLYWYRQTLGQGPEFLTYFQNEAQLEKSRLLSDRFSAERPKGSFSTLEIQRTEQGDSAMYLCASSRATDQPQHFGDGTRLSIL.

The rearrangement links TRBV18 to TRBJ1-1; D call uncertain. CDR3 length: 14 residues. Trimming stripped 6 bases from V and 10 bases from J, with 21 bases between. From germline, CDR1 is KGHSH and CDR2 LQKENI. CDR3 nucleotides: TGTGCCAGCTCGCTACTCTCGGACCTCGGCGGAGCTTTCTTT. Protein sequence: CASSLLSDLGGAFF.

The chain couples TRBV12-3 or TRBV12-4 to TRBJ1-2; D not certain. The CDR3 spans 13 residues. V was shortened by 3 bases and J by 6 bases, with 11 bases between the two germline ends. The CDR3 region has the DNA TGTGCCAGCAGTTTGAGCGGAACCAATGGCTACACCTTC. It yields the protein CASSLSGTNGYTF.

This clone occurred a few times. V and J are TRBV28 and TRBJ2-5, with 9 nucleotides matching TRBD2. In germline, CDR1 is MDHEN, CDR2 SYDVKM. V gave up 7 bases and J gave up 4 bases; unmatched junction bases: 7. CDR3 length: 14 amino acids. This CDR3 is CASTSGVLGETQYF. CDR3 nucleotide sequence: TGTGCCAGCACTAGCGGGGTTTTAGGAGAGACCCAGTACTTC.

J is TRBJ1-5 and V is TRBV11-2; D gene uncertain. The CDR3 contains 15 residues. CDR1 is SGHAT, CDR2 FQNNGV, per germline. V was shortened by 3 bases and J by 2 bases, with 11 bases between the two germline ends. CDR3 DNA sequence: TGTGCCAGCAGCTTGGAAGGGTATGGCAATCAGCCCCAGCATTTT. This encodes CASSLEGYGNQPQHF.

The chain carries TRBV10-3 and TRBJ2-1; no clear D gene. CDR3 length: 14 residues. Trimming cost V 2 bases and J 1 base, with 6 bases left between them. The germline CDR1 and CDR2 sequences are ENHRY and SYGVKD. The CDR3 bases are TGTGCCATCAGTGAGGGGCAGTCCTACAATGAGCAGTTCTTC. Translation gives CAISEGQSYNEQFF.

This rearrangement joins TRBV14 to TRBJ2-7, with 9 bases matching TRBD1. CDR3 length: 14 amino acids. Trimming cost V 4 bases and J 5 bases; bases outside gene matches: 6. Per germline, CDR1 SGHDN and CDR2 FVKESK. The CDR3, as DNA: TGTGCCAGCAGCCCACTAAGGGACAGGGACGAGCAGTACTTC. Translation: CASSPLRDRDEQYF.

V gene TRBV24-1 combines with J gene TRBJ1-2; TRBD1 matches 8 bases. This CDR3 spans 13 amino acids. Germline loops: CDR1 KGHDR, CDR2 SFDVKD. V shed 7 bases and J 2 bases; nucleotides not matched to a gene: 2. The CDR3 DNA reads TGTGCCACCAGCCAGGGGGCGAACTATGGCTACACCTTC. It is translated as CATSQGANYGYTF.

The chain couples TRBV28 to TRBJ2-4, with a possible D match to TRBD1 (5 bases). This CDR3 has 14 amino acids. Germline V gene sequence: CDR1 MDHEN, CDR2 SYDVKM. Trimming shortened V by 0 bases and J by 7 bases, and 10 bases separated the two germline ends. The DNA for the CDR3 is TGTGCCAGCAGTTTATGGAAGGGGTATAACATTCAGTACTTC. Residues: CASSLWKGYNIQYF.